The 30 T cell receptor beta chains below come from one sample, sequenced in a study of blood T cells in healthy people across ages. A J-beta primer mix and a sample-barcoded 5' primer were used in a second PCR of about 6 to 12 cycles. TCRdb re-derived calls from the 5' RACE reads in MiXCR, one entry per CDR3 protein. The repertoire includes around 2 million distinct CDR3 sequences, about 39% of them detected once, and under 30% sits in the top ten. The sequenced material came from blood. The receptor source for this set is a human donor in good health.

The chain has TRBV24-1 and TRBJ2-3; D is perhaps TRBD2 (5 bases). Per germline, CDR1 KGHDR and CDR2 SFDVKD. V was trimmed by 1 base and J by 3 bases, leaving 7 bases between them. This CDR3 region has 14 residues. DNA for the CDR3: TGTGCCACCAGTGATTTTACGGGGACAGATACGCAGTATTTT. Its protein is CATSDFTGTDTQYF.

This clonotype was found a few times. The chain combines TRBV29-1 with TRBJ2-1; perhaps D is TRBD1 or TRBD2 (5 bases each). Germline CDR1 is SQVTM and CDR2 is ANQGSEA. V shed 3 bases and J shed 3 bases, with 18 bases lying between them. This CDR3 has 16 residues. CDR3 in amino acids: CSVDWQGWGNYNEQFF. The DNA of the CDR3 is TGCAGCGTTGATTGGCAGGGCTGGGGGAACTACAATGAGCAGTTCTTC.

This chain connects TRBV4-2 to TRBJ1-1, with D uncertain. Germline CDR1 LGHNA, CDR2 YNFKEQ. Trimming shortened V by 0 bases and J by 9 bases, and 11 bases separated the two germline ends. The CDR3 has 13 amino acids. In nucleotides, the CDR3 is TGTGCCAGCAGCCAAGAAAGGCAGACCAAAGCTTTCTTT. This codes for CASSQERQTKAFF.

This clonotype was detected a few times. V and J are TRBV6-5 and TRBJ2-7; the match to TRBD2 covers 12 bases. This CDR3 is built from 13 residues. Looked up from germline, CDR1 is MNHEY and CDR2 is SVGAGI. Trimming cost V 6 bases and J 4 bases; bases outside gene matches: 1. CDR3: CASRTSGGYEQYF. The CDR3 bases are TGTGCCAGCAGGACTAGCGGGGGTTACGAGCAGTACTTC.

The rearrangement joins TRBV28 to TRBJ1-2, with 8 bases that match TRBD1. The CDR3 length is 14 residues. Trimming at V came to 6 bases and at J to 7 bases, leaving 10 bases not matched to a gene. CDR1 is MDHEN and CDR2 is SYDVKM in the germline V gene. The CDR3 DNA sequence: TGTGCCAGCAGCACAAGGACAGGGTGGTTTGGCTACACCTTC. The encoded protein is CASSTRTGWFGYTF.

This clonotype was seen more than once but under ten times. The chain is built from TRBV4-1 and TRBJ2-4; 7 bases fit TRBD2. With V trimmed by 1 base and J by 8 bases, 17 bases remained unmatched. The CDR3 length is 18 residues. Germline values: CDR1 MGHRA, CDR2 YSYEKL. The CDR3 DNA reads TGCGCCAGCAGCCAAGGGGTCGGGGGGTTGTTTCTGATTGACATTCAGTACTTC. This translates into CASSQGVGGLFLIDIQYF.

J is TRBJ1-2 and V is TRBV6-2 or TRBV6-3; D perhaps matches TRBD1 (6 bases). Trimming shortened V by 6 bases and J by 7 bases, and 15 bases separated the two germline ends. Germline CDR1 reads MNHEY; CDR2 reads SVGEGT. The CDR3 runs to 13 residues. The CDR3 spells CASRMDSLLGYTF. CDR3 sequence (DNA): TGTGCCAGCAGAATGGACAGCCTACTTGGCTACACCTTC.

The CDR3 region has the DNA TGTGCCAGCAGCGTAGAAGGGGCCACAGATACGCAGTATTTT. Translating it yields CASSVEGATDTQYF. The V and J genes are TRBV9 and TRBJ2-3; D possibly corresponds to TRBD1 (5 bases). This CDR3 region has 14 residues. V lost 0 bases to trimming and J lost 2 bases, with 7 bases between them. Germline V gene sequence: CDR1 SGDLS, CDR2 YYNGEE. Full variable domain (outside the CDR3, taken from reference TRBV9 and TRBJ2-3): DSGVTQTPKHLITATGQRVTLRCSPRSGDLSVYWYQQSLDQGLQFLIQYYNGEERAKGNILERFSAQQFPDLHSELNLSSLELGDSALYFCASSVEGATDTQYFGPGTRLTVL.

The gene calls are TRBV4-2 and TRBJ1-2; no definite D call. CDR1 and CDR2 (germline): LGHNA, YNFKEQ. V gave up 0 bases and J gave up 4 bases, with 9 bases separating them. The CDR3 has 14 amino acids. This CDR3 reads CASSQEGSPYGYTF. The CDR3, as DNA: TGTGCCAGCAGCCAAGAGGGCAGCCCCTATGGCTACACCTTC.

Comment on this clonotype: It may be a read error: a sequence one base away is much more abundant. V is TRBV9 and J is TRBJ2-3; the D gene is possibly TRBD1 (5 bases). Looked up from germline, CDR1 is SGDLS and CDR2 is YYNGEE. The CDR3 has 15 amino acids. Between the trimmed V and J ends, which lost 1 base and 6 bases, there was a span of 15 bases. The CDR3 DNA sequence: TGTGCCAGCAGCGTAAGGGGCTCAGAAAGGGATACGCAGTATTTT. Residues: CASSVRGSERDTQYF. Together with reference TRBV9 and TRBJ2-3, the CDR3 gives the full variable domain: DSGVTQTPKHLITATGQRVTLRCSPRSGDLSVYWYQQSLDQGLQFLIQYYNGEERAKGNILERFSAQQFPDLHSELNLSSLELGDSALYFCASSVRGSERDTQYFGPGTRLTVL.

The rearrangement links TRBV20-1 to TRBJ1-1; D may be TRBD1 (5 bases). This CDR3 has 13 residues. Germline V lookup: CDR1 DFQATT, CDR2 SNEGSKA (reference sequence). V shed 5 bases and J shed 3 bases, with 13 bases lying between them. The CDR3 spells CSAQGMQDTEAFF. CDR3 bases: TGCAGTGCTCAGGGTATGCAGGACACTGAAGCTTTCTTT.

This clonotype was observed once. This chain joins TRBV6-1 and TRBJ1-2; D is possibly TRBD1 (5 bases). The germline V gene encodes CDR1 MNHNS and CDR2 SASEGT. The CDR3 consists of 17 residues. V dropped 5 bases and J dropped 2 bases, with 21 bases sitting between them. The CDR3 DNA is TGTGCCAGCAGTCCTCATCATCTACGGGGCACCAACTATGGCTACACCTTC. Protein product: CASSPHHLRGTNYGYTF.

This clonotype was picked up a small number of times. This sequence joins TRBV20-1 and TRBJ2-1; 9 bases agree with TRBD2. Trimming at V came to 4 bases and at J to 10 bases, leaving 14 bases not matched to a gene. The CDR3 sequence is 15 residues long. The germline gives CDR1 DFQATT, CDR2 SNEGSKA (reference sequence). CDR3 region: CSATVAGAVLEEQFF. CDR3 nucleotide sequence: TGCAGTGCTACAGTAGCGGGGGCGGTATTGGAGGAGCAGTTCTTC.

In this sample, this clonotype turned up once. V and J are TRBV24-1 and TRBJ2-1, with D uncertain. This CDR3 contains 12 residues. V was cut by 0 bases and J by 13 bases, with 9 bases left in between. Germline CDR1 is KGHDR and CDR2 is SFDVKD. CDR3 nucleotides: TGTGCCACCAGTGATTTGATCCTCGGTCAGTTCTTC. The encoded protein is CATSDLILGQFF.

The gene calls are TRBV7-2 and TRBJ2-3; 7 bases line up with TRBD1. CDR1 is SGHTA and CDR2 is FQGNSA in the germline V gene. The CDR3 contains 14 residues. Unmatched junction bases numbered 4, after V lost 2 bases and J lost 5 bases. The CDR3 protein is CASSLSRGQDTQYF. In DNA form, the CDR3 reads TGTGCCAGCAGCTTATCTAGGGGGCAAGATACGCAGTATTTT.

The chain joins TRBV18 to TRBJ2-7; D perhaps matches TRBD2 (6 bases). CDR1 is KGHSH, CDR2 LQKENI, per germline. Trimming shortened V by 1 base and J by 4 bases, and 17 bases separated the two germline ends. CDR3 length: 16 residues. The CDR3 DNA is TGTGCCAGCTCACCACTGGAGGGAAACTTACCATACGAGCAGTACTTC. Its protein is CASSPLEGNLPYEQYF.

The chain employs TRBV20-1 and TRBJ2-1; D is ambiguous. The CDR3 loop spans 13 amino acids. The V gene lost 3 bases and the J gene lost 6 bases, with 12 bases spanning the gap. Looked up from germline, CDR1 is DFQATT and CDR2 is SNEGSKA (reference sequence). Here the CDR3 reads CSARGKTPNEQFF. The DNA of the CDR3 is TGCAGTGCTAGGGGGAAGACACCCAATGAGCAGTTCTTC.

The V call is TRBV6-2 or TRBV6-3, the J call TRBJ1-1, with D possibly matching TRBD1 (5 bases). V was pared by 2 bases and J by 5 bases, with 12 bases between. The CDR3 covers 14 residues. CDR1 MNHEY and CDR2 SVGEGT come from the germline V gene. The CDR3 reads CASSYAEGRTEAFF. CDR3 nucleotide sequence: TGTGCCAGCAGTTACGCTGAGGGGAGAACTGAAGCTTTCTTT.

The chain uses TRBV2 and TRBJ2-2; D is undetermined. The CDR3 is 15 residues long. The V gene's germline CDR1 is SNHLY and CDR2 FYNNEI. V was trimmed by 4 bases and J by 3 bases, leaving 12 bases between them. The CDR3 sequence: CASSVSTADTGELFF. In DNA form, the CDR3 reads TGTGCCAGCAGTGTTAGTACCGCTGACACCGGGGAGCTGTTTTTT.

This clonotype occurred once. The chain couples TRBV7-2 to TRBJ2-7; 8 nucleotides align to TRBD2. This CDR3 has 15 residues. Trimming at V came to 6 bases and at J to 2 bases, leaving 9 bases not matched to a gene. The germline V gene encodes CDR1 SGHTA and CDR2 FQGNSA. As DNA, the CDR3 is TGTGCCAGCAGTTGGTCCGGGGGGGGTACCTACGAGCAGTACTTC. Translation gives CASSWSGGGTYEQYF. Full variable domain (outside the CDR3, taken from reference TRBV7-2 and TRBJ2-7): GAGVSQSPSNKVTEKGKDVELRCDPISGHTALYWYRQSLGQGLEFLIYFQGNSAPDKSGLPSDRFSAERTGGSVSTLTIQRTQQEDSAVYLCASSWSGGGTYEQYFGPGTRLTVT.

The genes are TRBV11-1 and TRBJ2-5, with a weak D call TRBD2 (5 bases). Trimming removed 1 base at V and 0 bases at J, with 12 bases between. The CDR3 runs to 16 residues. From germline, CDR1 is SGHAT and CDR2 FQDESV (reference sequence). In DNA, the CDR3 is TGTGCCAGCAGCTTAGAACTGAGGGTAAACCAAGAGACCCAGTACTTC. Translating gives CASSLELRVNQETQYF.

The rearrangement uses TRBV4-1 and TRBJ1-2; the D gene is possibly TRBD1 (5 bases). Trimming removed 2 bases from V and 7 bases from J, with 23 bases in between. Germline loops: CDR1 MGHRA, CDR2 YSYEKL. The length of the CDR3 is 17 residues. The CDR3 DNA follows: TGCGCCAGCAGCCAACCTTGGAGAGACAGAGTCCGTCGTGGCTACACCTTC. It translates to CASSQPWRDRVRRGYTF.

Written as DNA, the CDR3 is TGTGCCATCAGTGAGTCTCGTGACAGGTACGCCTACGAGCAGTACTTC. Amino acid sequence: CAISESRDRYAYEQYF. The chain employs TRBV10-3 and TRBJ2-7; D possibly corresponds to TRBD1 (6 bases). Trimming pared 0 bases from V and 2 bases from J, leaving 14 bases between. This CDR3 is 16 amino acids long. CDR1 is ENHRY and CDR2 is SYGVKD in the germline V gene.

Comments on this clonotype: A much bigger clone sits one base away, suggesting this may be a read error. The gene calls are TRBV29-1 and TRBJ2-5; TRBD1 agrees at 9 bases. Germline trimming cut 2 bases from V and 4 bases from J; bases unmatched to any gene: 2. The CDR3 totals 13 residues. CDR1 SQVTM and CDR2 ANQGSEA come from the germline V gene. The CDR3 loop reads CSVERTGAETQYF. The CDR3 DNA is TGCAGCGTTGAACGGACAGGGGCAGAGACCCAGTACTTC.

The chain links TRBV2 to TRBJ1-2, with a tentative D call TRBD1 (5 bases). The V and J ends lost 4 bases and 7 bases respectively, with 13 bases between them. The CDR3 is made up of 13 amino acids. Germline CDR1 and CDR2: SNHLY and FYNNEI. Here the CDR3 reads CASSVLGQSGYTF. The CDR3, as DNA: TGTGCCAGCAGTGTACTGGGGCAGTCTGGCTACACCTTC. Full variable domain (rest looked up from reference TRBV2 and TRBJ1-2): EPEVTQTPSHQVTQMGQEVILRCVPISNHLYFYWYRQILGQKVEFLVSFYNNEISEKSEIFDDQFSVERPDGSNFTLKIRSTKLEDSAMYFCASSVLGQSGYTFGSGTRLTVV.

The chain links TRBV11-3 to TRBJ2-7, with 7 positions matching TRBD1. Germline V CDR1 and CDR2: SGHNT, YENEEA. J gave up 4 bases and V 1 base, and 7 bases lay outside the gene matches. The CDR3 is 15 amino acids. As DNA, the CDR3 is TGTGCCAGCAGCTTAGTTAGGGGGCCAGGGTACGAGCAGTACTTC. Translating it yields CASSLVRGPGYEQYF.

The genes are TRBV12-5 and TRBJ1-2, with a tentative D call TRBD1 (5 bases). CDR3 length equals 14 residues. Germline V gives CDR1 LGHNT, CDR2 FRNRAP. Trimming left V 1 base short and J 3 bases short, with 9 bases between. In nucleotides, the CDR3 is TGTGCTAGTGGTTTGGCCACAGGTTACTATGGCTACACCTTC. Translated: CASGLATGYYGYTF.

This chain joins TRBV6-1 and TRBJ1-1; tentatively, D is TRBD1 (5 bases). Germline V lookup: CDR1 MNHNS, CDR2 SASEGT. The CDR3 has 14 residues. V lost 2 bases and J 4 bases, leaving 11 bases between the germline ends. DNA of the CDR3: TGTGCCAGCAGTGAACTAGGGACCAGCACTGAAGCTTTCTTT. Translation gives CASSELGTSTEAFF.

This clonotype has a handful of counts. The chain combines TRBV12-3 or TRBV12-4 with TRBJ1-4; D not resolved. The CDR3 contains 16 residues. V gave up 5 bases and J gave up 7 bases, with 20 bases separating them. CDR3 region: CASSLDPRKASEKLFF. CDR3 DNA: TGTGCCAGCAGTCTTGACCCACGGAAAGCGAGTGAAAAACTGTTTTTT.

In its sample, this clonotype was seen a few times. This chain joins TRBV20-1 and TRBJ1-2; no definite D call. From germline, CDR1 is DFQATT and CDR2 SNEGSKA (reference sequence). CDR3 length: 13 amino acids. Trimming shortened V by 3 bases and J by 5 bases, and 13 bases separated the two germline ends. The CDR3 here is CSASWQTTYGYTF. The CDR3 nucleotides are TGCAGTGCTAGCTGGCAGACCACTTATGGCTACACCTTC.